A single sample gave rise to the 15 T cell receptor beta chains below, sequenced in a study of PD-L1 blockade in urothelial cancer. Repertoires were generated with immunoSEQ multiplex PCR, while TCRdb's copy carries only in-frame clones and drops some. The sample has some 30,000 clones; 85% to 90% are singletons. The sample was PBMCs, taken around atezolizumab (anti-PD-L1) treatment. These receptors originate from a man aged 50 or older with urothelial cancer.

The chain has TRBV30 and TRBJ1-4, with 8 positions matching TRBD1. CDR3 length equals 14 residues. J was trimmed by 7 bases and V by 0 bases; bases with no gene match: 4. The germline CDR1 and CDR2 sequences are GTSNPN and SVGIG (reference sequence). CDR3 bases: TGTGCCTGGAGTGTCAGGGGGCAGGCTGAAAAACTGTTTTTT. It codes for CAWSVRGQAEKLFF.

The gene calls are TRBV30 and TRBJ1-4; D not certain. The germline V gene has CDR1 GTSNPN and CDR2 SVGIG (reference sequence). This CDR3 is built from 10 residues. Trimming pared 3 bases from V and 14 bases from J, leaving 10 bases between. CDR3 sequence (DNA): TGTGCCTGGAGGGGTAGGCGGCTGTTTTTT. This sequence encodes CAWRGRRLFF.

V gene TRBV11-2 combines with J gene TRBJ2-7; possible D gene TRBD1, 6 bases. Germline V gene sequence: CDR1 SGHAT, CDR2 FQNNGV. CDR3 length equals 15 residues. Trimming shortened V by 1 base and J by 0 bases, and 10 bases separated the two germline ends. The CDR3 nucleotides read TGTGCCAGCAGCTTAGGACAGGAACTCTCCTACGAGCAGTACTTC. Amino acids: CASSLGQELSYEQYF.

This chain connects TRBV2 to TRBJ1-5; 8 positions agree with TRBD1. The CDR3 length is 15 residues. V lost 3 bases to trimming and J lost 5 bases; unmatched junction nucleotides: 6. CDR1 and CDR2 from the germline V gene are SNHLY and FYNNEI. CDR3 region: CASSDGQGWHQPQHF. The CDR3 DNA reads TGTGCCAGCAGTGATGGACAGGGATGGCATCAGCCCCAGCATTTT. The full variable domain, in which reference TRBV2 and TRBJ1-5 provide the parts outside the CDR3, is EPEVTQTPSHQVTQMGQEVILRCVPISNHLYFYWYRQILGQKVEFLVSFYNNEISEKSEIFDDQFSVERPDGSNFTLKIRSTKLEDSAMYFCASSDGQGWHQPQHFGDGTRLSIL.

This sequence joins TRBV10-2 and TRBJ2-7, with 9 bases aligning to TRBD1. The CDR3 loop spans 14 amino acids. The V gene end was trimmed by 5 bases and the J gene end by 3 bases; junction bases not matched to a gene: 5. Germline V gene sequence: CDR1 WSHSY, CDR2 SAAADI. For the CDR3, the DNA is TGCGCCAGCAGTTCTCCGGGACAGGGCTACGAGCAGTACTTC. It yields the protein CASSSPGQGYEQYF.

The gene calls are TRBV28 and TRBJ2-7; 13 positions match TRBD2. Looked up from germline, CDR1 is MDHEN and CDR2 is SYDVKM. The junction had 16 bases not matched to a gene; V was cut back by 2 bases and J by 9 bases. This CDR3 spans 18 amino acids. The CDR3 is CASSLPPPTSGRAPVQYF. The DNA of the CDR3 is TGTGCCAGCAGTTTACCTCCCCCAACTAGCGGGAGGGCCCCCGTGCAGTACTTC. Looking up the rest from reference TRBV28 and TRBJ2-7 gives the full variable domain: DVKVTQSSRYLVKRTGEKVFLECVQDMDHENMFWYRQDPGLGLRLIYFSYDVKMKEKGDIPEGYSVSREKKERFSLILESASTNQTSMYLCASSLPPPTSGRAPVQYFGPGTRLTVT.

Here the CDR3 DNA reads TGTGCCAGCAGCGTAGGGGGGGGCCGCGGTATCGGGGAGCTGTTTTTT. Translating it yields CASSVGGGRGIGELFF. The chain is built from TRBV9 and TRBJ2-2; perhaps TRBD2 as D (7 bases). Between the trimmed V and J ends, which lost 0 bases and 7 bases, there was a span of 16 bases. The germline gives CDR1 SGDLS, CDR2 YYNGEE. The CDR3 runs to 16 residues.

The V call is TRBV11-2, the J call TRBJ2-2; no reliable D call. The CDR3 has 15 residues. Per the germline V gene, CDR1 is SGHAT and CDR2 is FQNNGV. The germline V and J ends were trimmed by 0 bases and 4 bases, with 9 bases remaining between them. The CDR3 protein is CASSLDPGSTGELFF. The CDR3 DNA reads as TGTGCCAGCAGCTTAGATCCAGGAAGCACCGGGGAGCTGTTTTTT. Filled out from reference TRBV11-2 and TRBJ2-2, the complete variable domain reads EAGVAQSPRYKIIEKRQSVAFWCNPISGHATLYWYQQILGQGPKLLIQFQNNGVVDDSQLPKDRFSAERLKGVDSTLKIQPAKLEDSAVYLCASSLDPGSTGELFFGEGSRLTVL.

The rearrangement links TRBV5-1 to TRBJ1-6; D is undetermined. This CDR3 has 15 amino acids. Trimming took 6 bases from V and 7 from J, leaving 17 bases between them. Germline assignment: CDR1 SGHRS and CDR2 YFSETQ. The CDR3 bases are TGCGCCAGCATGGCTGTTGGGCAGACAAATTCACCCCTCCACTTT. Protein product: CASMAVGQTNSPLHF.

This chain uses TRBV7-3 with TRBJ2-3; D is possibly TRBD2 (7 bases). Germline CDR1 SGHTA, CDR2 FQGTGA. CDR3 length equals 16 residues. The germline V and J ends were trimmed by 5 bases and 2 bases, with 17 bases remaining between them. CDR3 DNA sequence: TGTGCCAGCAGCCCGCGCGGGGGCGCCCCCACAGATACGCAGTATTTT. As protein: CASSPRGGAPTDTQYF.

This clone was found once. The chain uses TRBV27 and TRBJ2-1; 7 bases fit TRBD1. The CDR3 covers 13 residues. Germline V gene lookup returns CDR1 MNHEY and CDR2 SMNVEV (reference sequence). V trimming: 8 bases; J trimming: 5 bases; junction bases outside the gene matches: 6. As DNA, the CDR3 is TGTGCCAGCTCGCAGACAGGGAACAATGAGCAGTTCTTC. It codes for CASSQTGNNEQFF.

V is TRBV30 and J is TRBJ2-1; 14 bases agree with TRBD2. The germline CDR1 and CDR2 sequences are GTSNPN and SVGIG (reference sequence). The CDR3 runs 18 residues. The V gene end was trimmed by 3 bases and the J gene end by 0 bases; junction bases not matched to a gene: 7. DNA for the CDR3: TGTGCCTGGAGCGGACTAGCGGGAGGCCCAAGCTCCTACAATGAGCAGTTCTTC. Amino acids: CAWSGLAGGPSSYNEQFF.

The chain combines TRBV14 with TRBJ1-2; 7 bases line up with TRBD1. The CDR3 loop spans 15 amino acids. Germline lookup yields CDR1 SGHDN and CDR2 FVKESK. The V and J ends lost 1 base and 7 bases, in that order; junction bases with no gene match: 9. CDR3 DNA sequence: TGTGCCAGCAGCCAAGGACAGGGAGTATCCTCTGGCTACACCTTC. Its translation: CASSQGQGVSSGYTF.

The V call is TRBV20-1, the J call TRBJ2-1; TRBD1 might be the D (6 bases). The CDR3 sequence is 10 residues long. With 6 bases removed from V and 6 bases from J, the gap between germline ends came to 6 bases. In germline, CDR1 is DFQATT, CDR2 SNEGSKA (reference sequence). CDR3 region: CSAGGNEQFF. CDR3 bases: TGCAGTGCAGGGGGCAATGAGCAGTTCTTC.

J is TRBJ1-1 and V is TRBV7-8; a weak D match, TRBD1 (5 bases). This CDR3 is built from 15 residues. CDR1 and CDR2 from the germline V gene are SGHVS and FQNEAQ. Trimming pared 3 bases from V and 2 bases from J, leaving 13 bases between. CDR3 sequence: CASSFPGRINTEAFF. CDR3 nucleotide sequence: TGTGCCAGCAGCTTCCCAGGGCGTATAAACACTGAAGCTTTCTTT.